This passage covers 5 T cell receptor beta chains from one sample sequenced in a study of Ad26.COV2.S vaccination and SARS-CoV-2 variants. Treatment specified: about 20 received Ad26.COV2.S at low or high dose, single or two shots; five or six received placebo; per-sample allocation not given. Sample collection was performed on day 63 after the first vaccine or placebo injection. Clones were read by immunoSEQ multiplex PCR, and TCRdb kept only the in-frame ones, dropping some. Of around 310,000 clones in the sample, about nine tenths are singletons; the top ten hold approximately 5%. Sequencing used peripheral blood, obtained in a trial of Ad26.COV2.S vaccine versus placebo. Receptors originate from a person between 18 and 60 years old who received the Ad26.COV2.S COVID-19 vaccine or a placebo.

CDR3: CASSISGGDTYGYTF. For the CDR3, the DNA is TGTGCCAGCAGTATTAGCGGGGGGGATACCTATGGCTACACCTTC. The genes are TRBV27 and TRBJ1-2; TRBD1 might be the D (5 bases). The CDR3 covers 15 residues. The germline CDR1 and CDR2 sequences are MNHEY and SMNVEV (reference sequence). V lost 5 bases, J lost 4 bases, and 17 bases lay in between.

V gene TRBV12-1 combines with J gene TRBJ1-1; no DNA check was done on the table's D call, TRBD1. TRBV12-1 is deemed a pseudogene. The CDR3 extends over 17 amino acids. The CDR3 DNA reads TGTGCCAGCAGCTTTGTGGCGGAAGGACACCCGAACACTGAAGCTTTCTTT. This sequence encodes CASSFVAEGHPNTEAFF.

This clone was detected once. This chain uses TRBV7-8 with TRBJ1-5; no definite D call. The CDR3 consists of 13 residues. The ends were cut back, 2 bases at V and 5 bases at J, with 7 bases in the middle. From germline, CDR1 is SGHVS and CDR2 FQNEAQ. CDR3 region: CASSLFSDQPQHF. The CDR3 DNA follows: TGTGCCAGCAGCTTATTCAGTGATCAGCCCCAGCATTTT. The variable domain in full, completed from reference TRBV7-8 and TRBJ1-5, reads GAGVSQSPRYKVAKRGQDVALRCDPISGHVSLFWYQQALGQGPEFLTYFQNEAQLDKSGLPSDRFFAERPEGSVSTLKIQRTQQEDSAVYLCASSLFSDQPQHFGDGTRLSIL.

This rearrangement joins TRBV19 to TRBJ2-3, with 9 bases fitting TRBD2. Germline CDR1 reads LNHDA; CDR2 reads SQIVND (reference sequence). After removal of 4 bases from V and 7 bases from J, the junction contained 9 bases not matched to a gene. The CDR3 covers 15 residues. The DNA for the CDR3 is TGTGCCAGTAGTACCCTGACTAGCGGAACGAATACGCAGTATTTT. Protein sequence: CASSTLTSGTNTQYF. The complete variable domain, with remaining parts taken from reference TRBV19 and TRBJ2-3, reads DGGITQSPKYLFRKEGQNVTLSCEQNLNHDAMYWYRQDPGQGLRLIYYSQIVNDFQKGDIAEGYSVSREKKESFPLTVTSAQKNPTAFYLCASSTLTSGTNTQYFGPGTRLTVL.

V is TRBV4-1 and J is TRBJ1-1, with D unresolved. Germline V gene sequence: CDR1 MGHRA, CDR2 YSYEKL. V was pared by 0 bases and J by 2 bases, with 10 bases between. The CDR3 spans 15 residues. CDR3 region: CASSQDPALNTEAFF. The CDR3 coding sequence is TGCGCCAGCAGCCAAGACCCTGCTCTCAACACTGAAGCTTTCTTT.